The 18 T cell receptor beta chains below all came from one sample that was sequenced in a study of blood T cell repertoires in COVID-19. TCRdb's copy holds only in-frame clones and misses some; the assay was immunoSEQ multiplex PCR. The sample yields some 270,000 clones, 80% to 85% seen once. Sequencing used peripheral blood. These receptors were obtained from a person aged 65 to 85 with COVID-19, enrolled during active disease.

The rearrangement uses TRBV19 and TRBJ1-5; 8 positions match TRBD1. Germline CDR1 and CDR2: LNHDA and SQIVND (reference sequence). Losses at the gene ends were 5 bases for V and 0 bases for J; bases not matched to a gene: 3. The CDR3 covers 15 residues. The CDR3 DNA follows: TGTGCCAGTAGTGTCGACAGGGGTAGCAATCAGCCCCAGCATTTT. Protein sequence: CASSVDRGSNQPQHF.

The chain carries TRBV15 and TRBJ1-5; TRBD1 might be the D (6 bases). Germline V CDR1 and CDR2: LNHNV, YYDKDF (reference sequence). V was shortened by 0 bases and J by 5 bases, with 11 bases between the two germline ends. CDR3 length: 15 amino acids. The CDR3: CATSRDRGGYQPQHF. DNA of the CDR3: TGTGCCACCAGCAGAGATCGAGGGGGATATCAGCCCCAGCATTTT.

CDR3 amino acids: CASSARQGPGNQPQHF. The CDR3 DNA reads as TGTGCCAGCAGCGCTCGACAGGGGCCCGGCAATCAGCCCCAGCATTTT. The V and J genes are TRBV21-1 and TRBJ1-5; TRBD1 was called by the table and not checked on the DNA. TRBV21-1 is an annotated pseudogene. The CDR3 has 16 amino acids.

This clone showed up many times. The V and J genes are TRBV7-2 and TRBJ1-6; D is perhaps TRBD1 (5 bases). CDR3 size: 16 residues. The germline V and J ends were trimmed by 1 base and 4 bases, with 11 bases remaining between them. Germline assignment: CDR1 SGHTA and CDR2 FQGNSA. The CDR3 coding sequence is TGTGCCAGCAGCTTAGGAGGGACTAATTATAATTCACCCCTCCACTTT. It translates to CASSLGGTNYNSPLHF.

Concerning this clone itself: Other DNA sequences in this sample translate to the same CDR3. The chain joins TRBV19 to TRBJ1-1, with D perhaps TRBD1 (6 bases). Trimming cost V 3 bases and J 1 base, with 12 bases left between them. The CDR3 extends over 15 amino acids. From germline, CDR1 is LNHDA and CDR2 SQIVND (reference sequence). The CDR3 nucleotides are TGTGCCAGTAGTATTTTGGACAGACCGAACACTGAAGCTTTCTTT. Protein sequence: CASSILDRPNTEAFF.

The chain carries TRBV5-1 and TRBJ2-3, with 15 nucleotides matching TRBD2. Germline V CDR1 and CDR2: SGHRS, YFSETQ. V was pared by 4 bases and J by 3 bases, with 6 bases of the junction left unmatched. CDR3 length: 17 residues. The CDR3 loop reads CASSPRTSGRVTDTQYF. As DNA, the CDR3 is TGCGCCAGCAGCCCCAGGACTAGCGGGAGGGTTACAGATACGCAGTATTTT.

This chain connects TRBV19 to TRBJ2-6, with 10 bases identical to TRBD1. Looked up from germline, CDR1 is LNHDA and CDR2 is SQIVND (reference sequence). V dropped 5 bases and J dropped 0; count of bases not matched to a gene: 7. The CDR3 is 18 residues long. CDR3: CASSLMGQGSSGANVLTF. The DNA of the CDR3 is TGTGCCAGTAGTCTTATGGGACAGGGGAGCTCTGGGGCCAACGTCCTGACTTTC.

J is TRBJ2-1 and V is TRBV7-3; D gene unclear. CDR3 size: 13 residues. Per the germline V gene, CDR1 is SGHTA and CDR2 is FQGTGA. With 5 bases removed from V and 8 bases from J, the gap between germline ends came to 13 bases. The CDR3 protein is CASSAAVSDEQFF. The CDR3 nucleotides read TGTGCCAGCAGCGCCGCCGTAAGCGATGAGCAGTTCTTC.

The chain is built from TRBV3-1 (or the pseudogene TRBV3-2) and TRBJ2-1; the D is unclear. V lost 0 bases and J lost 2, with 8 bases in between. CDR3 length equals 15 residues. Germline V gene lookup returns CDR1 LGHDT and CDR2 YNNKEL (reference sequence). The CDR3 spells CASSQDRGTYNEQFF. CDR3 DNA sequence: TGTGCCAGCAGCCAAGATCGCGGAACCTACAATGAGCAGTTCTTC.

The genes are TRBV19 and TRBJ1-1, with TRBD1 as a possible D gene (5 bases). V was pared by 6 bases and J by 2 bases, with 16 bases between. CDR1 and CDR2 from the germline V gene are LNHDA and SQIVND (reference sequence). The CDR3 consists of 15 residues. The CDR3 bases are TGTGCCAGTAGGACCCACCAGGGTACTAACACTGAAGCTTTCTTT. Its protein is CASRTHQGTNTEAFF.

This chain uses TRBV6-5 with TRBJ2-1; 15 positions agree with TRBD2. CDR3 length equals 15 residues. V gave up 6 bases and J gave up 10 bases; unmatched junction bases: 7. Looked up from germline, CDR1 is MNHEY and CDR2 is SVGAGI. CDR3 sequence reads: CASRIPGLAGGEQFF. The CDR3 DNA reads TGTGCCAGCAGAATTCCGGGACTAGCGGGGGGCGAGCAGTTCTTC.

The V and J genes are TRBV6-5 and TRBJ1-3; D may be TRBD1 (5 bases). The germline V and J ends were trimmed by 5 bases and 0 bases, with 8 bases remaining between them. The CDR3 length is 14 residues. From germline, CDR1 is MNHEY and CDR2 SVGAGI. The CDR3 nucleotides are TGTGCCAGCAGTCAGGACAACTCTGGAAACACCATATATTTT. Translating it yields CASSQDNSGNTIYF.

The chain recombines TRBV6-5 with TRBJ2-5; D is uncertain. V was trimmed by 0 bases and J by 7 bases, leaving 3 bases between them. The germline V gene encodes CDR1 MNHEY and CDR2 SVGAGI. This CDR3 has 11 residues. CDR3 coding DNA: TGTGCCAGCAGTTACTCGGCGACCCAGTACTTC. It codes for CASSYSATQYF.

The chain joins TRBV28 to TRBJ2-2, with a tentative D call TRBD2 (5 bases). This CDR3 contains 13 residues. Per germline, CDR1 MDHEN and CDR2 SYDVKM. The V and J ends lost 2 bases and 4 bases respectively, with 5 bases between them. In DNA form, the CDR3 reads TGTGCCAGCAGTTTAGCGGGCACCGGGGAGCTGTTTTTT. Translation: CASSLAGTGELFF.

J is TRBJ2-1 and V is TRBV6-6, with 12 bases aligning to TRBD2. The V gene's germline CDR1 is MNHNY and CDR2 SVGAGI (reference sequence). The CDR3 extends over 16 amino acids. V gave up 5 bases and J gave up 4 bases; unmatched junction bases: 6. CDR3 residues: CASSPPGLAGYNEQFF. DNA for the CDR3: TGTGCCAGCAGTCCTCCGGGACTAGCGGGTTACAATGAGCAGTTCTTC.

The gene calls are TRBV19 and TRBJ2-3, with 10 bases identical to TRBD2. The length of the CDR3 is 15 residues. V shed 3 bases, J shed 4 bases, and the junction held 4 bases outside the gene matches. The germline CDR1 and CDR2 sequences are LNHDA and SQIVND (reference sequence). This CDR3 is CASSITSGKSDTQYF. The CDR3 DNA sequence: TGTGCCAGTAGTATCACTAGCGGGAAGTCAGATACGCAGTATTTT.

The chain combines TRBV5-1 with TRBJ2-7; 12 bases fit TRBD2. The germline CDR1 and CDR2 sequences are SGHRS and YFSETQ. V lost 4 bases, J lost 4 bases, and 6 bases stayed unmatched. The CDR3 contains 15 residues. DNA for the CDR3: TGCGCCAGCAGCCGTCAGCTAGCGGGGGGGTACGAGCAGTACTTC. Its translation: CASSRQLAGGYEQYF.

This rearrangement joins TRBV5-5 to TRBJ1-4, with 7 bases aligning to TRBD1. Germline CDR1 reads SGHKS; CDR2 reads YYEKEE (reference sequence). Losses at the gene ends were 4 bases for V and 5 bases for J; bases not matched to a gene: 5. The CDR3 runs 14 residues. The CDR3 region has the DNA TGTGCCAGCAGCATCGGACAGGTGAATGAAAAACTGTTTTTT. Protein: CASSIGQVNEKLFF.